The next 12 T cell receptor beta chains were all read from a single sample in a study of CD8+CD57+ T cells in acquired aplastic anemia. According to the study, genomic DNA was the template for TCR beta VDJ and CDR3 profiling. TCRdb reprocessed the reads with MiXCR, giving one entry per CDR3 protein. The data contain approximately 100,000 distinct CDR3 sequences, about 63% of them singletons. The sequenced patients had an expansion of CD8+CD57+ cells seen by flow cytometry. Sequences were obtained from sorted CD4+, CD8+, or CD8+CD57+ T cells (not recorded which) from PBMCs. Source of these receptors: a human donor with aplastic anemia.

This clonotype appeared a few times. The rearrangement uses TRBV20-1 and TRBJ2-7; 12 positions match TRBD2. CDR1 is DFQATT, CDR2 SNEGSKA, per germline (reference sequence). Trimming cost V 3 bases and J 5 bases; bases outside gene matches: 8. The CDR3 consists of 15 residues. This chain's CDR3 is CSARLLAGGPDEQYF. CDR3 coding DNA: TGCAGTGCTAGGCTGCTAGCGGGGGGGCCCGACGAGCAGTACTTC.

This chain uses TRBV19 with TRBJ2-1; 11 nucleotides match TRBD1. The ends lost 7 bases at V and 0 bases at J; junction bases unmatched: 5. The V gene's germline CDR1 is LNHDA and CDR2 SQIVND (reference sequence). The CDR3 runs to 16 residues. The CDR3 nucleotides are TGTGCCAGTAAAGGAGGGACAGGGGGCTCCTACAATGAGCAGTTCTTC. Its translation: CASKGGTGGSYNEQFF. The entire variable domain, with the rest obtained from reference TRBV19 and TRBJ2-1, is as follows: DGGITQSPKYLFRKEGQNVTLSCEQNLNHDAMYWYRQDPGQGLRLIYYSQIVNDFQKGDIAEGYSVSREKKESFPLTVTSAQKNPTAFYLCASKGGTGGSYNEQFFGPGTRLTVL.

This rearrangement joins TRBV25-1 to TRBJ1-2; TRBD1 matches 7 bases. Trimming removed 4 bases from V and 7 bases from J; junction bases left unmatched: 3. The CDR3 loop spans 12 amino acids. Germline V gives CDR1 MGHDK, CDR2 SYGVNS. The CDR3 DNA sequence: TGTGCCAGCAGTGTTCAGGGGGGTGGCTACACCTTC. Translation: CASSVQGGGYTF.

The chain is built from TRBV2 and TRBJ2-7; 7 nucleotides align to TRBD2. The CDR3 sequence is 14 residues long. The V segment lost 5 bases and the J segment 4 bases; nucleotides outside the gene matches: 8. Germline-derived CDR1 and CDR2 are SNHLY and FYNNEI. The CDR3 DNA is TGTGCCAGCAGTTCCCTGGGCGGGGGTTACGAGCAGTACTTC. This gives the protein CASSSLGGGYEQYF.

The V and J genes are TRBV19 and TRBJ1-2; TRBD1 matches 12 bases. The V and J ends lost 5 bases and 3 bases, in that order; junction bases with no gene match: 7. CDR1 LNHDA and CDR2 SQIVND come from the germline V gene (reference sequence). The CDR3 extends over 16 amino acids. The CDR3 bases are TGTGCCAGTAGTCCGCCGGGACAGGGGGCCTACTATGGCTACACCTTC. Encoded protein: CASSPPGQGAYYGYTF.

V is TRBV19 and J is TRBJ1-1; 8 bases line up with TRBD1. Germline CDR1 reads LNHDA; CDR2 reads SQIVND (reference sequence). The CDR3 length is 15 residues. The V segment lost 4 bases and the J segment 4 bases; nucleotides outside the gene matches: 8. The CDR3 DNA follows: TGTGCCAGTAGTAGGAAGGGGACAGGCCGCACTGAAGCTTTCTTT. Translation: CASSRKGTGRTEAFF.

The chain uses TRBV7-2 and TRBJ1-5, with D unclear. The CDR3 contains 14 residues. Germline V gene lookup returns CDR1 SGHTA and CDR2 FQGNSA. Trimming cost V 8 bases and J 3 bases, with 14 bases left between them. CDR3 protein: CASSAYQVNQPQHF. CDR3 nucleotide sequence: TGTGCCAGCTCAGCTTACCAGGTCAATCAGCCCCAGCATTTT.

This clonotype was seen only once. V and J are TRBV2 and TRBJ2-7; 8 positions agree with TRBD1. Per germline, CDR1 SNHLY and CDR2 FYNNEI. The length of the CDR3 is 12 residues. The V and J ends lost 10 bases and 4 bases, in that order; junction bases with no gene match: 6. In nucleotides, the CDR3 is TGTGCCATTGGGACAGGTTGGTACGAGCAGTACTTC. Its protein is CAIGTGWYEQYF.

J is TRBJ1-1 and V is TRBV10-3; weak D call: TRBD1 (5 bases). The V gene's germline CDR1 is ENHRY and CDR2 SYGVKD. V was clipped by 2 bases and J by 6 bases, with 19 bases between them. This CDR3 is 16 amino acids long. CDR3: CAISERPRDADAEAFF. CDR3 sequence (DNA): TGTGCCATCAGTGAGCGGCCCAGGGATGCAGACGCTGAAGCTTTCTTT.

Written as DNA, the CDR3 is TGTGCCAGCAGCCACCGGGACCGGTATCAGCCCCAGCATTTT. Its protein product is CASSHRDRYQPQHF. The chain couples TRBV7-8 to TRBJ1-5; a weak D match, TRBD1 (5 bases). In germline, CDR1 is SGHVS, CDR2 FQNEAQ. Trimming left V 5 bases short and J 5 bases short, with 13 bases between. The CDR3 is 14 residues long.

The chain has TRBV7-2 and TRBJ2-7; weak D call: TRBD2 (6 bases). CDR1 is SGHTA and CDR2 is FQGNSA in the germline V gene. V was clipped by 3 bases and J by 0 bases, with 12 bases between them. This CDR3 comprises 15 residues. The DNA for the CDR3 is TGTGCCAGCAGCTTGGAGGGCCGCCGCTCCTACGAGCAGTACTTC. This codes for CASSLEGRRSYEQYF.

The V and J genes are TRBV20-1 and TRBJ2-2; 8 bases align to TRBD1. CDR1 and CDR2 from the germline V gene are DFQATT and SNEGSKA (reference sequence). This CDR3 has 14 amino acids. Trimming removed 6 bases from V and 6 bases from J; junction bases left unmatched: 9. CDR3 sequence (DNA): TGCAGTGCGGTTGCAGGGGGCTCTGCCGGGGAGCTGTTTTTT. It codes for CSAVAGGSAGELFF.